One and the same sample provided the 7 T cell receptor beta chains below, sequenced in a study of T cell repertoires in ileal Crohn's disease. The time point was: neoterminal ileum biopsy at postoperative endoscopy, about 6 months after surgery. Here immunoSEQ multiplex PCR was the method, and the copy in TCRdb shows in-frame clones only, minus some. The sample comprises about 11,000 clones, 80% to 90% of which are singletons, and less than 15% rests with the top ten. The sample was ileal tissue. Source of these receptors: an adult with Crohn's disease.

V gene TRBV5-1 combines with J gene TRBJ2-7; 8 nucleotides align to TRBD1. CDR1 is SGHRS and CDR2 is YFSETQ in the germline V gene. V was clipped by 4 bases and J by 9 bases; unmatched bases: 3. This CDR3 has 11 amino acids. The CDR3 spells CASSEQGGQYF. CDR3 bases: TGCGCCAGCAGCGAACAGGGGGGGCAGTACTTC.

The rearrangement links TRBV28 to TRBJ1-1, with 9 bases that match TRBD1. With 2 bases clipped from V and 7 bases from J, the junction kept 8 bases outside the gene matches. Germline CDR1 and CDR2: MDHEN and SYDVKM. The CDR3 contains 15 residues. This CDR3 is CASSLPGQGLGEAFF. The CDR3 coding sequence is TGTGCCAGCAGTTTACCGGGACAGGGACTGGGTGAAGCTTTCTTT. Drawing the rest from reference TRBV28 and TRBJ1-1, the complete variable domain is DVKVTQSSRYLVKRTGEKVFLECVQDMDHENMFWYRQDPGLGLRLIYFSYDVKMKEKGDIPEGYSVSREKKERFSLILESASTNQTSMYLCASSLPGQGLGEAFFGQGTRLTVV.

This rearrangement joins TRBV6-1 to TRBJ2-5; 10 bases match TRBD2. The DNA matches TRBJ2-7 better at its end, which makes the J call doubtful. This CDR3 region has 13 residues. Germline-derived CDR1 and CDR2 are MNHNS and SASEGT. The CDR3 protein is CASLGLAVYEQYF. The CDR3 bases are TGTGCCAGCCTAGGACTAGCGGTCTACGAGCAGTACTTC.

This clone was observed once. This chain connects TRBV28 to TRBJ2-7; TRBD2 matches 7 bases. Losses at the gene ends were 1 base for V and 3 bases for J; bases not matched to a gene: 3. The CDR3 has 14 residues. Per germline, CDR1 MDHEN and CDR2 SYDVKM. The CDR3 bases are TGTGCCAGCAGTTTATCCCCGGGGGGCTACGAGCAGTACTTC. Amino acid sequence: CASSLSPGGYEQYF.

The genes are TRBV5-5 and TRBJ2-3; TRBD1 aligns across 8 bases. The CDR3 contains 16 residues. With V trimmed by 0 bases and J by 4 bases, 7 bases remained unmatched. Germline V gene lookup returns CDR1 SGHKS and CDR2 YYEKEE (reference sequence). DNA of the CDR3: TGTGCCAGCAGCTTGGTGGCAGGGGGCTCGTCAGATACGCAGTATTTT. Translation: CASSLVAGGSSDTQYF.

To note about this clone: At one end, the junction sequence differs from germline, possibly due to a read error. The rearrangement joins TRBV27 to TRBJ2-7; maybe TRBD1 (6 bases). This CDR3 has 13 amino acids. The germline gives CDR1 MNHEY, CDR2 SMNVEV (reference sequence). CDR3 bases: TGTGCCAGCAGTCCCACGTCTCGGGACACCTACCACTTC. Protein product: CASSPTSRDTYHF.

For the CDR3, the DNA is TGTGCCAGCTCACCACCGGGGGGACAGGGGACAGATACGCAGTATTTT. It encodes CASSPPGGQGTDTQYF. The chain joins TRBV18 to TRBJ2-3, with TRBD1 identical over 10 bases. The CDR3 sequence is 16 residues long. Losses at the gene ends were 0 bases for V and 3 bases for J; bases not matched to a gene: 3. Germline CDR1 and CDR2: KGHSH and LQKENI.